Shown below are 26 T cell receptor beta chains from a single sample sequenced in a study of T cells in Graves' hyperthyroidism and ophthalmopathy. Amplified TCR beta CDR3 regions came from RNA transcripts. HTBI primers were the set used in a first-round RT-PCR of the TCR CDR3. TCRdb recomputed calls from the multiplex PCR reads with MiXCR, one row per CDR3 protein. Of about 250,000 distinct CDR3 sequences in the sample, approximately 21% are singletons; the top ten hold approximately 60%. Material for sequencing was blood. The origin of the receptors is a man aged 25-45 years with Graves' ophthalmopathy.

This chain links TRBV15 with TRBJ2-5; D gene uncertain. Between the trimmed V and J ends, which lost 5 bases and 0 bases, there was a span of 16 bases. The CDR3 length is 16 residues. Germline CDR1 is LNHNV and CDR2 is YYDKDF (reference sequence). The CDR3 region is CATSPPIEQYQETQYF. CDR3 sequence (DNA): TGTGCCACCAGCCCCCCCATAGAACAGTACCAAGAGACCCAGTACTTC.

This clonotype was seen a single time. The V call is TRBV27, the J call TRBJ2-3; D uncertain. CDR1 is MNHEY and CDR2 is SMNVEV in the germline V gene (reference sequence). The CDR3 runs to 13 residues. With 0 bases removed from V and 6 bases from J, the gap between germline ends came to 7 bases. The chain's CDR3 is CASSLSKRDTQYF. The DNA for the CDR3 is TGTGCCAGCAGTTTATCGAAGAGGGATACGCAGTATTTT.

This sequence joins TRBV7-8 and TRBJ2-5, with TRBD1 matching 9 bases. The junction had 13 bases not matched to a gene; V was cut back by 5 bases and J by 0 bases. In germline, CDR1 is SGHVS, CDR2 FQNEAQ. This CDR3 spans 18 amino acids. CDR3 protein: CASSPPDRGRRYQETQYF. The CDR3 DNA reads as TGTGCCAGCAGCCCCCCGGACAGGGGCCGTCGTTACCAAGAGACCCAGTACTTC. Using reference TRBV7-8 and TRBJ2-5 for the parts outside the CDR3, the full variable domain is GAGVSQSPRYKVAKRGQDVALRCDPISGHVSLFWYQQALGQGPEFLTYFQNEAQLDKSGLPSDRFFAERPEGSVSTLKIQRTQQEDSAVYLCASSPPDRGRRYQETQYFGPGTRLLVL.

The V call is TRBV29-1, the J call TRBJ2-4; D is ambiguous. The CDR3 has 10 amino acids. Per the germline V gene, CDR1 is SQVTM and CDR2 is ANQGSEA. V was pared by 4 bases and J by 14 bases, with 12 bases between. The CDR3, as DNA: TGCAGCGTTGCTGACCGGTATGAGTACTTC. Its translation is CSVADRYEYF.

On this clonotype itself: With a much larger clone just one base away, this may be a read error. This chain uses TRBV11-3 with TRBJ2-7, with D perhaps TRBD1 or TRBD2 (5 bases each). The germline gives CDR1 SGHNT, CDR2 YENEEA. The CDR3 is made up of 15 amino acids. The CDR3 here is CASSSEGQLTYERYF. DNA of the CDR3: TGTGCCAGCAGCTCCGAGGGGCAGTTGACCTACGAGCGGTACTTC. Variable domain in full (rest from reference TRBV11-3 and TRBJ2-7): EAGVVQSPRYKIIEKKQPVAFWCNPISGHNTLYWYLQNLGQGPELLIRYENEEAVDDSQLPKDRFSAERLKGVDSTLKIQPAELGDSAVYLCASSSEGQLTYERYFGPGTRLTVT.

This clonotype was recorded many times. The chain recombines TRBV3-1 with TRBJ1-1; TRBD1 matches 7 bases. V shed 3 bases, J shed 3 bases, and the junction held 7 bases outside the gene matches. Per the germline V gene, CDR1 is LGHDT and CDR2 is YNNKEL (reference sequence). This CDR3 contains 15 residues. CDR3 DNA: TGTGCCAGCAGCCAGAGACAGGGATTGTACACTGAAGCTTTCTTT. This translates into CASSQRQGLYTEAFF. The entire variable domain, with the rest obtained from reference TRBV3-1 and TRBJ1-1, is as follows: DTAVSQTPKYLVTQMGNDKSIKCEQNLGHDTMYWYKQDSKKFLKIMFSYNNKELIINETVPNRFSPKSPDKAHLNLHINSLELGDSAVYFCASSQRQGLYTEAFFGQGTRLTVV.

The sample holds a few counts of this clonotype. V usage is TRBV6-4 and J usage is TRBJ1-2; perhaps TRBD1 as D (6 bases). Per germline, CDR1 MRHNA and CDR2 SNTAGT. The CDR3 totals 13 residues. Trimming took 0 bases from V and 8 from J, leaving 10 bases between them. CDR3 nucleotide sequence: TGTGCCAGCAGTGACTCGGATAGGGGGGGCTACACCTTC. As protein: CASSDSDRGGYTF.

This clonotype appeared many times. The rearrangement joins TRBV30 to TRBJ1-1; D remains unclear. V shed 6 bases and J shed 0 bases, with 14 bases lying between them. CDR1 and CDR2 from the germline V gene are GTSNPN and SVGIG (reference sequence). This CDR3 has 14 residues. The CDR3 spells CACSVSGLNTEAFF. DNA for the CDR3: TGTGCCTGTTCGGTTTCTGGTCTGAACACTGAAGCTTTCTTT.

This clonotype was seen at least ten times. The chain carries TRBV5-1 and TRBJ1-2; D remains ambiguous. CDR1 is SGHRS, CDR2 YFSETQ, per germline. Trimming shortened V by 0 bases and J by 0 bases, and 9 bases separated the two germline ends. This CDR3 is built from 15 residues. DNA for the CDR3: TGCGCCAGCAGCTTGGTGGCAGGCTCTAACTATGGCTACACCTTC. Amino acid sequence: CASSLVAGSNYGYTF.

The chain is built from TRBV6-1 and TRBJ1-5; D is uncertain. Germline loops: CDR1 MNHNS, CDR2 SASEGT. V dropped 8 bases and J dropped 3 bases, with 14 bases sitting between them. This CDR3 comprises 14 residues. CDR3 region: CASLQGQNNQPQHF. CDR3 in DNA: TGTGCCAGCCTTCAAGGGCAGAACAATCAGCCCCAGCATTTT.

There are many counts of this clonotype. The rearrangement links TRBV12-3 or TRBV12-4 to TRBJ2-1; perhaps TRBD2 as D (5 bases). The CDR3 consists of 13 residues. V was pared by 3 bases and J by 4 bases, with 7 bases between. CDR3 coding DNA: TGTGCCAGCAGTTTCGCGGGTTACAATGAGCAGTTCTTC. Its protein product is CASSFAGYNEQFF.

The chain employs TRBV27 and TRBJ2-4, with 10 positions matching TRBD1. The germline V gene encodes CDR1 MNHEY and CDR2 SMNVEV (reference sequence). Trimming took 5 bases from V and 7 from J; bases not matched to a gene: 8. The CDR3 runs to 15 residues. The CDR3 is CASSDAGTGVNIQYF. As DNA, the CDR3 is TGTGCCAGCAGTGATGCCGGGACAGGGGTCAACATTCAGTACTTC.

This clonotype was recorded a few times. The chain uses TRBV7-9 and TRBJ2-1; D may be TRBD1 (6 bases). The V gene's germline CDR1 is SEHNR and CDR2 FQNEAQ (reference sequence). The CDR3 runs to 15 residues. Trimming pared 4 bases from V and 0 bases from J, leaving 10 bases between. CDR3 in amino acids: CASSYTGNSYNEQFF. The DNA of the CDR3 is TGTGCCAGCAGCTACACAGGGAACTCCTACAATGAGCAGTTCTTC. The variable domain in full, with the rest retrieved from reference TRBV7-9 and TRBJ2-1, is DTGVSQNPRHKITKRGQNVTFRCDPISEHNRLYWYRQTLGQGPEFLTYFQNEAQLEKSRLLSDRFSAERPKGSFSTLEIQRTEQGDSAMYLCASSYTGNSYNEQFFGPGTRLTVL.

This sequence joins TRBV11-1 and TRBJ2-1, with 9 bases lining up with TRBD1. Germline lookup yields CDR1 SGHAT and CDR2 FQDESV (reference sequence). The CDR3 contains 15 residues. After removal of 6 bases from V and 8 bases from J, the junction contained 11 bases not matched to a gene. CDR3 residues: CASRPGTGPIDEQFF. DNA for the CDR3: TGTGCCAGCAGGCCCGGGACAGGGCCAATAGATGAGCAGTTCTTC.

This clonotype was picked up many times. The chain has TRBV18 and TRBJ2-7; TRBD2 aligns across 9 bases. J gave up 7 bases and V 0 bases, and 7 bases lay outside the gene matches. From germline, CDR1 is KGHSH and CDR2 LQKENI. The length of the CDR3 is 15 residues. The CDR3 is CASSPPAGGPGEQYF. The CDR3 bases are TGTGCCAGCTCACCACCCGCGGGAGGGCCGGGGGAGCAGTACTTC.

V and J are TRBV10-3 and TRBJ2-5; 12 nucleotides line up with TRBD2. The trim removed 4 bases at V and 4 bases at J, leaving 1 base unmatched. The length of the CDR3 is 14 residues. Germline V gives CDR1 ENHRY, CDR2 SYGVKD. CDR3 residues: CAISGGLAGETQYF. CDR3 nucleotide sequence: TGTGCCATCAGTGGGGGACTAGCGGGAGAGACCCAGTACTTC.

A note on this clonotype: Compared with germline, one end of the junction differs, possibly owing to a read error. The chain joins TRBV5-1 to TRBJ2-2; 9 bases line up with TRBD2. CDR1 is SGHRS, CDR2 YFSETQ, per germline. This CDR3 spans 15 amino acids. DNA for the CDR3: TGCGCCAGCAGCTTGGTTAGCGGGAGCGCCGGGAAGCTGTTTTTT. Translation gives CASSLVSGSAGKLFF.

This clonotype was counted only a few times. This rearrangement joins TRBV14 to TRBJ2-7, with 9 bases matching TRBD1. Losses at the gene ends were 5 bases for V and 2 bases for J; bases not matched to a gene: 4. The CDR3 contains 14 residues. Looked up from germline, CDR1 is SGHDN and CDR2 is FVKESK. CDR3 protein: CASSFDRGTYEQYF. CDR3 bases: TGTGCCAGCAGCTTCGACAGGGGGACCTACGAGCAGTACTTC.

Here the CDR3 reads CASSSPALSGANVLTF. Here the CDR3 DNA reads TGTGCCAGCAGTTCTCCGGCCCTCTCTGGGGCCAACGTCCTGACTTTC. The chain carries TRBV27 and TRBJ2-6; D gene unclear. The CDR3 totals 16 residues. Germline lookup yields CDR1 MNHEY and CDR2 SMNVEV (reference sequence). Trimming cost V 4 bases and J 0 bases, with 10 bases left between them.

This clonotype was counted ten times or more. The chain recombines TRBV13 with TRBJ2-3; TRBD2 matches 13 bases. J gave up 0 bases and V 5 bases, and 11 bases lay outside the gene matches. In germline, CDR1 is PRHDT, CDR2 FYEKMQ (reference sequence). This CDR3 is 19 amino acids long. CDR3 bases: TGTGCCAGCAGCCAAAGGACTAGCGGGAGCAGGGGTAGCACAGATACGCAGTATTTT. As protein: CASSQRTSGSRGSTDTQYF.

The gene calls are TRBV6-6 and TRBJ2-1; 9 nucleotides align to TRBD2. Germline loops: CDR1 MNHNY, CDR2 SVGAGI (reference sequence). V lost 2 bases and J lost 3; bases outside the gene matches: 5. This CDR3 has 16 amino acids. The CDR3: CASSYETSGNYNEQFF. CDR3 nucleotides: TGTGCCAGCAGTTACGAGACTAGCGGCAACTACAATGAGCAGTTCTTC.

This clonotype has a count of ten or more. V usage is TRBV7-9 and J usage is TRBJ2-1; D is perhaps TRBD2 (6 bases). CDR1 is SEHNR, CDR2 FQNEAQ, per germline (reference sequence). V gave up 5 bases and J gave up 3 bases, with 11 bases separating them. The CDR3 has 14 amino acids. This CDR3 is CASSLSGVYNEQFF. The CDR3 DNA sequence: TGTGCCAGCAGCCTTAGCGGTGTCTACAATGAGCAGTTCTTC.

Many counts were recorded for this clonotype. The chain joins TRBV28 to TRBJ2-7, with D perhaps matching TRBD1 (5 bases). Per the germline V gene, CDR1 is MDHEN and CDR2 is SYDVKM. V dropped 4 bases and J dropped 4 bases, with 14 bases sitting between them. This CDR3 comprises 14 residues. The CDR3: CASSWEGDQYEQYF. CDR3 sequence (DNA): TGTGCCAGCAGTTGGGAAGGGGATCAGTACGAGCAGTACTTC.

In this sample, this clonotype turned up a few times. The CDR3 loop is CASSLEGGSNNEQFF. The CDR3 DNA sequence: TGCGCCAGCAGCTTGGAGGGAGGGAGTAACAATGAGCAGTTCTTC. This chain uses TRBV5-1 with TRBJ2-1, with 7 bases matching TRBD2. The CDR3 length is 15 residues. Looked up from germline, CDR1 is SGHRS and CDR2 is YFSETQ. J was trimmed by 5 bases and V by 0 bases; bases with no gene match: 5.

Worth noting for this clonotype: This may arise from a read error, as a much more abundant clone is one base away. The chain couples TRBV7-9 to TRBJ2-1, with 11 bases that match TRBD2. The CDR3 sequence is 15 residues long. Germline V lookup: CDR1 SEHNR, CDR2 FQNEAQ (reference sequence). CDR3 protein: CTSSLTSGSGDEQFF. The CDR3 DNA sequence: TGTACCAGCAGCTTAACTAGCGGGAGCGGTGATGAGCAGTTCTTC.

The J gene is TRBJ2-1, the V gene TRBV11-3, with D perhaps assigned TRBD1 or TRBD2 (6 bases each). Germline V gives CDR1 SGHNT, CDR2 YENEEA. With 1 base removed from V and 4 bases from J, the gap between germline ends came to 14 bases. CDR3 length: 16 residues. In nucleotides, the CDR3 is TGTGCCAGCAGCTTAGGGGGGGCAGGGTTGTACAATGAGCAGTTCTTC. This translates into CASSLGGAGLYNEQFF.